This T cell receptor (beta chain) appears in the sequencing data of a study of blood T cell repertoires in COVID-19. Generated by immunoSEQ multiplex PCR, the TCRdb table keeps only in-frame clones and is missing some. The data show more than 300,000 clones, more than 70% seen once. J lost 2 bases, V lost 4 bases, and 2 bases had no gene match. Germline-derived CDR1 and CDR2 are SEHNR and FQNEAQ (reference sequence). This CDR3 spans 16 amino acids. The sample taken for sequencing was peripheral blood. V usage is TRBV7-9 and J usage is TRBJ1-4, with TRBD1 matching over 12 bases. The receptor comes from a woman in her forties or fifties with acute or convalescent COVID-19. The CDR3 nucleotides read TGTGCCAGCAGCTGGGGACAGGGGGCTACTAATGAAAAACTGTTTTTT. Protein sequence: CASSWGQGATNEKLFF.